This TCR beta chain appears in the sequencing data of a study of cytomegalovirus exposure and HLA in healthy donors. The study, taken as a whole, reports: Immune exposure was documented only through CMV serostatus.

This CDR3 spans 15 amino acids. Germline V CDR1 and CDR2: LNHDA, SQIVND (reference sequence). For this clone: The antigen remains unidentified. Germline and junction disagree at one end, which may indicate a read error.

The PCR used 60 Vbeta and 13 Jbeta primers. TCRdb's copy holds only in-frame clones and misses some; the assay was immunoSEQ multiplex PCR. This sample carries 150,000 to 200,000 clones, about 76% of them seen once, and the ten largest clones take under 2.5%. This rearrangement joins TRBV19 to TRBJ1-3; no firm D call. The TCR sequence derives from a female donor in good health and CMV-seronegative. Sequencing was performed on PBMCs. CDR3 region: CAGRWQASSGNTIYF. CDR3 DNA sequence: TGTGCCGGTAGGTGGCAGGCCAGCTCTGGAAACACCATATATTTT.